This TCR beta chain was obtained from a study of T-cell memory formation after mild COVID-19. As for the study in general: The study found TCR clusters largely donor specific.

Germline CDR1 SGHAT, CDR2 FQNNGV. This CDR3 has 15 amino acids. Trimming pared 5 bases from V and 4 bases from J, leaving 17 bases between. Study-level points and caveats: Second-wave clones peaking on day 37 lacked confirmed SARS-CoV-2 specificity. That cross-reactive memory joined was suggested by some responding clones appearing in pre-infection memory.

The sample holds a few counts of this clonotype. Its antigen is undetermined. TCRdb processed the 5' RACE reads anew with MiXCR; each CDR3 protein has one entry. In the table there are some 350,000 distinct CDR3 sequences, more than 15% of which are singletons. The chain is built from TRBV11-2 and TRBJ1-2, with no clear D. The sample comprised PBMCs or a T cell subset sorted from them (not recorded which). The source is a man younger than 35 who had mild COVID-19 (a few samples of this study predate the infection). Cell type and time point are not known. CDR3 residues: CASSRLQRTFYGYTF. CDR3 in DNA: TGTGCCAGCAGCCGACTTCAGAGAACCTTCTATGGCTACACCTTC.